This TCR beta chain was observed in a study of cytomegalovirus exposure and HLA in healthy donors. PCR amplification relied on 60 Vbeta primers (plus 13 Jbeta primers). Data came from immunoSEQ multiplex PCR; TCRdb stores just in-frame clones and leaves some out. Among some 150,000 clones listed, around three quarters were seen once. CDR3 length: 14 residues. Germline-derived CDR1 and CDR2 are LNHDA and SQIVND (reference sequence). V lost 4 bases to trimming and J lost 6 bases; unmatched junction nucleotides: 7. The chain has TRBV19 and TRBJ1-2; 8 bases align to TRBD1. The sequence derives from a middle-aged man in good health and CMV-seropositive. Input material: PBMCs. The CDR3 DNA follows: TGTGCCAGTAGTAGGCGGACAGGGCGGAATGGCTACACCTTC. It is translated as CASSRRTGRNGYTF.